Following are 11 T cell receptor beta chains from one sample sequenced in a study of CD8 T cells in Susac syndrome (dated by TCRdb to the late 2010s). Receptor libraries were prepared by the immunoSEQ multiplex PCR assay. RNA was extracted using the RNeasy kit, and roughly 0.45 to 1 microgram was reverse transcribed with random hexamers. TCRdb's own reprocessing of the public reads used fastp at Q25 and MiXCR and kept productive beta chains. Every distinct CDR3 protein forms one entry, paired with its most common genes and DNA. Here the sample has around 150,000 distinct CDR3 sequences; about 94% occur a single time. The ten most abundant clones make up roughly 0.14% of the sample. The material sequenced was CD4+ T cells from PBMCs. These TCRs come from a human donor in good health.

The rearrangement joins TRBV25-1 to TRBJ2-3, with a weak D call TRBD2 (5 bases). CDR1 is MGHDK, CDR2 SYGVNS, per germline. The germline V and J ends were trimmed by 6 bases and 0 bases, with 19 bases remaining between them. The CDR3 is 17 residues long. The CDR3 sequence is CASSLAGQPASTDTQYF. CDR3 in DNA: TGTGCCAGCAGCCTAGCCGGGCAACCAGCTAGCACAGATACGCAGTATTTT.

CDR3 coding DNA: TGCAGTGCCGGGGGACTAGCTCAAGAGACCCAGTACTTC. As protein: CSAGGLAQETQYF. V gene TRBV20-1 combines with J gene TRBJ2-5, with 9 bases matching TRBD2. The V and J ends lost 6 bases and 2 bases, in that order; junction bases with no gene match: 4. The germline V gene has CDR1 DFQATT and CDR2 SNEGSKA (reference sequence). The CDR3 length is 13 residues.

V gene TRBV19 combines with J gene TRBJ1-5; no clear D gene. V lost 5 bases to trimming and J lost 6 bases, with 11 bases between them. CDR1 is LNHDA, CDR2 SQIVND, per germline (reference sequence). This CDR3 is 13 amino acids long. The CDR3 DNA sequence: TGTGCCAGTAGTCGGGCAGTCACTCAGCCCCAGCATTTT. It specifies CASSRAVTQPQHF.

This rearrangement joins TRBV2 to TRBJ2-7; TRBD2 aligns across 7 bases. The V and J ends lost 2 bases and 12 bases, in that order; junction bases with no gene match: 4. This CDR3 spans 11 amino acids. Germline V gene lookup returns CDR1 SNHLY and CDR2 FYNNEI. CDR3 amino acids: CASSESGELYF. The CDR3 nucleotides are TGTGCCAGCAGTGAAAGCGGGGAACTGTACTTC.

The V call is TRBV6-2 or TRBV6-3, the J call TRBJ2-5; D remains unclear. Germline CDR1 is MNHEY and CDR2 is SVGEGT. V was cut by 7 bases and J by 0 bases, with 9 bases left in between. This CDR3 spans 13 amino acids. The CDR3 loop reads CASTDFHQETQYF. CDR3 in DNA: TGTGCCAGCACCGACTTTCACCAAGAGACCCAGTACTTC.

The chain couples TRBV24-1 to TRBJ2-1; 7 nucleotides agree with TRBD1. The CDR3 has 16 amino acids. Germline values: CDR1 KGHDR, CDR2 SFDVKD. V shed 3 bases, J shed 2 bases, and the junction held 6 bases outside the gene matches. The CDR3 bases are TGTGCCACCAGTGATCGACAGGGAATCGCCTACAATGAGCAGTTCTTC. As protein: CATSDRQGIAYNEQFF.

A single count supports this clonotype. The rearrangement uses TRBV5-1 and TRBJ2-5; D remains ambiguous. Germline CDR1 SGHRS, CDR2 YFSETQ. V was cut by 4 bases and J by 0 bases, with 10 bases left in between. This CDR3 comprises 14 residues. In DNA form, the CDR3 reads TGCGCCAGCAGCCCCGGAATAGACCAAGAGACCCAGTACTTC. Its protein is CASSPGIDQETQYF. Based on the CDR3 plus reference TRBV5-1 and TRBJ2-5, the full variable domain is KAGVTQTPRYLIKTRGQQVTLSCSPISGHRSVSWYQQTPGQGLQFLFEYFSETQRNKGNFPGRFSGRQFSNSRSEMNVSTLELGDSALYLCASSPGIDQETQYFGPGTRLLVL.

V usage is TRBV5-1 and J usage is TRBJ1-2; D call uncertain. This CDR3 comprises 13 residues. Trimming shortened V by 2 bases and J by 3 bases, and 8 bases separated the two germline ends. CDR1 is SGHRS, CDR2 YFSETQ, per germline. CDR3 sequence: CASSLALDYGYTF. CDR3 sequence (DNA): TGCGCCAGCAGCTTAGCACTCGACTATGGCTACACCTTC.

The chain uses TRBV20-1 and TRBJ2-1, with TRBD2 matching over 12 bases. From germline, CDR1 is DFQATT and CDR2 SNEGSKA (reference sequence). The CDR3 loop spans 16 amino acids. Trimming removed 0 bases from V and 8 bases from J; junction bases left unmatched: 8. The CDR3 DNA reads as TGCAGTGCTAGAGACCCACTAGCGGGGGGAGTAGATGAGCAGTTCTTC. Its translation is CSARDPLAGGVDEQFF.

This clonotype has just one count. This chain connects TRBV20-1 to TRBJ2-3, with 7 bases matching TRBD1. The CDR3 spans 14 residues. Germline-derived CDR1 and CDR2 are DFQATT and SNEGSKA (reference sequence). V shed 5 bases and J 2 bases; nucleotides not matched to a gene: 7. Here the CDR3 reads CSAEMGQHTDTQYF. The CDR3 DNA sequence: TGCAGTGCTGAGATGGGACAGCACACAGATACGCAGTATTTT.

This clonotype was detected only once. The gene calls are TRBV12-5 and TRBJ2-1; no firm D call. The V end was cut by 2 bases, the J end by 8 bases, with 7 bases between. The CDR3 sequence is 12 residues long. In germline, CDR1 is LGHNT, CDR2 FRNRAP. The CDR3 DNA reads TGTGCTAGTGGTTTGTTGGGCCATGAGCAGTTCTTC. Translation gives CASGLLGHEQFF.